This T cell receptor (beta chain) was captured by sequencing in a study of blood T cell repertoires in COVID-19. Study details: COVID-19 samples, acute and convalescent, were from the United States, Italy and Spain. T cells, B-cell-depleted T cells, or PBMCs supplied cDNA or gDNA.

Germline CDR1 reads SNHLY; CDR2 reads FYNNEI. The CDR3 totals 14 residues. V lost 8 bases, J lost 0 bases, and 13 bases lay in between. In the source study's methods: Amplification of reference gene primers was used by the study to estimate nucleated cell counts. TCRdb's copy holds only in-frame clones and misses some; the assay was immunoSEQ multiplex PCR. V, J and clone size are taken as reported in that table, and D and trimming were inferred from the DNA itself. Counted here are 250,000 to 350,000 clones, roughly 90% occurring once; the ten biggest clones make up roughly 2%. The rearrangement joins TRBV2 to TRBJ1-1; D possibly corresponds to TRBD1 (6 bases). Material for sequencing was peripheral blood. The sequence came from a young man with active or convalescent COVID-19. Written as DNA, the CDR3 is TGTGCCAGCGGGTTGGACAGTATGAACACTGAAGCTTTCTTT. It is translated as CASGLDSMNTEAFF.